This TCR beta chain was recorded in a study of T cells after yellow fever vaccination. Study-level background: Fractions of low cell number were prepared using SMART-Seq v4 Ultra Low Input.

General observations from the study: Bulk-population clonotypes that are abundant could appear as contaminants in FACS-sorted repertoires. When the response was secondary, it was weaker but reached its peak faster, day 5 versus 15.

A process of 5'RACE template switching, which added a universal primer site and UMIs, was used to make TCR cDNA. TCRdb recomputed calls from the 5' RACE reads with MiXCR, one row per CDR3 protein. The data hold approximately 260,000 distinct CDR3 sequences, with roughly 5% observed a single time. In this sample, this clonotype turned up a few times. The antigen remains undetermined. The CDR3 totals 14 residues. Between the trimmed V and J ends, which lost 4 bases and 6 bases, there was a span of 12 bases. Germline values: CDR1 KGHDR, CDR2 SFDVKD. V and J are TRBV24-1 and TRBJ2-1; D might be TRBD1 (6 bases). This sequence originates from a young man who received the YFV17D yellow fever vaccine. The sequencing here drew on CD4+ T cells sorted from PBMCs, taken on the day of the yellow fever booster vaccination. The CDR3 nucleotides are TGTGCCACCAGTGACTCGACAGGATCCAATGAGCAGTTCTTC. Its protein product is CATSDSTGSNEQFF.